The entry below gives a single T cell receptor (beta chain) sequence along with its context. Its antigen remains unknown. This record belongs to a study of T cells in localized non-small cell lung cancer. The assay was immunoSEQ multiplex PCR, and TCRdb's table has in-frame clones only and misses some. The repertoire has about 40,000 clones, approximately 86% of them found once; the top ten carry about 6.5%. General study findings and limits: Tumor trailed uninvolved adjacent lung in T cell clonality, which peaked there. Owing to sequencing of a solitary tumor region, heterogeneity cannot be discounted. The appearance of a median approximately 57 of the top 100 tumor clones was seen in adjacent lung. Higher blood T cell density went with longer overall survival.

The sequence derives from a man aged 35-69 years with stage I lung adenocarcinoma. The source material was peripheral blood, sampled before any cancer treatment.

CDR3 in DNA: TGTGCCACCAGCAGAGTTGGAGGGTTGCGGAAGTACGAGCAGTACTTC. Protein product: CATSRVGGLRKYEQYF. This sequence joins TRBV15 and TRBJ2-7; perhaps TRBD2 as D (6 bases). The CDR3 covers 16 residues. Germline CDR1 is LNHNV and CDR2 is YYDKDF (reference sequence). The V end was cut by 1 base, the J end by 4 bases, with 17 bases between.